One sample yielded the 29 T cell receptor beta chains listed below, sequenced in a study of tumor-infiltrating lymphocytes in primary liver carcinoma. The study extracted blood RNA from unsorted whole blood and also extracted germline DNA. The authors made TCR beta cDNA from around 500 ng total RNA with a constant-region primer. Each TCR beta library was derived from three nested multiplex PCR rounds that employed slightly modified ARM-PCR. For roughly 10 cycles apiece, the opening two PCR rounds ran with TRBV1-TRBV30 forward primers and a C-beta reverse primer. TCRdb called the multiplex PCR reads again in MiXCR, with one record for every CDR3 protein. The table has about 200,000 distinct CDR3 sequences, less than 70% seen once; the top ten hold around 7.1%. The sequenced sample consisted of peripheral blood. All receptors come from a woman aged 60-75 years with primary liver carcinoma and hepatitis B virus infection.

The chain is built from TRBV28 and TRBJ2-7; a weak D match, TRBD2 (5 bases). The V end was cut by 5 bases, the J end by 6 bases, with 20 bases between. CDR3 length equals 15 residues. CDR1 MDHEN and CDR2 SYDVKM come from the germline V gene. The CDR3 DNA follows: TGTGCCAGCAGTGACTGGACCAGCGGACTCCCCGAGCAGTACTTC. Translation: CASSDWTSGLPEQYF.

This clonotype was detected only once. The chain joins TRBV28 to TRBJ1-5; D is unresolved. The V gene's germline CDR1 is MDHEN and CDR2 SYDVKM. The CDR3 consists of 13 residues. The V gene lost 6 bases and the J gene lost 7 bases, with 13 bases spanning the gap. The CDR3 region has the DNA TGTGCCAGCAGCTCCCTTGTCAAACAGCCCCAGCATTTT. Translation gives CASSSLVKQPQHF.

A word on this clonotype: A read error is possible here, since a much larger clone lies one base away. The J gene is TRBJ1-1, the V gene TRBV6-6, with no clear D. The CDR3 runs to 16 residues. From germline, CDR1 is MNHNY and CDR2 SVGAGI (reference sequence). V was trimmed by 5 bases and J by 0 bases, leaving 16 bases between them. The CDR3 spells CASSHVRRGLNTEAFF. CDR3 DNA: TGTGCCAGCAGTCACGTCCGGAGAGGGTTGAACACTGAAGCTTTCTTT.

About this clonotype: The junction differs from germline at one of its ends, possibly a read error. The V gene is TRBV6-5, the J gene TRBJ1-3, with TRBD1 matching 11 bases. The CDR3 totals 15 residues. Germline loops: CDR1 MNHEY, CDR2 SVGAGI. The CDR3 nucleotides read TGTGCCAGCAGTTACGACGGACAGGGGGCAAACACCATGTATTTT. It codes for CASSYDGQGANTMYF.

Comment on this clonotype: A junction end diverges from the germline sequence, so it may reflect a read error. The CDR3 DNA reads TGTGCCAGCAGCTCTGGACTAGCGGGGCGCACAGACACGCAGTATTTT. This translates into CASSSGLAGRTDTQYF. V gene TRBV11-2 combines with J gene TRBJ2-3; 12 bases match TRBD2. CDR1 SGHAT and CDR2 FQNNGV come from the germline V gene. CDR3 length: 16 amino acids.

Regarding this clonotype: As the CDR3 is not closed by the conserved phenylalanine or tryptophan, this likely results from a read error. The genes are TRBV11-2 and TRBJ2-5, with D unresolved. Germline V gene sequence: CDR1 SGHAT, CDR2 FQNNGV. This CDR3 region has 13 residues. CDR3 nucleotide sequence: TGTGCCAACAGCCCCAGCTTCTTGGAGACCCAGTACCTC. It encodes CANSPSFLETQYL.

A few counts support this clonotype. This sequence joins TRBV14 and TRBJ2-7, with 8 bases aligning to TRBD2. CDR3 size: 15 residues. CDR1 and CDR2 (germline): SGHDN, FVKESK. V lost 4 bases and J lost 2; bases outside the gene matches: 7. As DNA, the CDR3 is TGTGCCAGCAGCCCCGGGACTAGGTCCACCTACGAGCAGTACTTC. Translation: CASSPGTRSTYEQYF.

As to this clonotype: A read error may be the cause here, since a much bigger clone is one base away. This chain links TRBV11-1 with TRBJ2-1; no clear D. CDR3 length: 15 residues. Germline V gene data show CDR1 as SGHAT and CDR2 as FQDESV (reference sequence). The ends were cut back, 3 bases at V and 5 bases at J, with 14 bases in the middle. CDR3 sequence (DNA): TGTGCCAGCAGCTTCCAGAGACCGCTGGACAATGAGCAGTTCTTC. It translates to CASSFQRPLDNEQFF.

This clonotype was counted only a few times. The J gene is TRBJ2-3, the V gene TRBV30, with no clear D. The CDR3 loop spans 13 amino acids. The germline V gene has CDR1 GTSNPN and CDR2 SVGIG (reference sequence). The V and J ends lost 1 base and 0 bases respectively, with 5 bases between them. CDR3 sequence (DNA): TGTGCCTGGAGTGACGGGAGCACAGATACGCAGTATTTT. As protein: CAWSDGSTDTQYF. The full variable domain, with the rest looked up from reference TRBV30 and TRBJ2-3, is SQTIHQWPATLVQPVGSPLSLECTVEGTSNPNLYWYRQAAGRGLQLLFYSVGIGQISSEVPQNLSASRPQDRQFILSSKKLLLSDSGFYLCAWSDGSTDTQYFGPGTRLTVL.

The gene calls are TRBV5-6 and TRBJ1-1; 7 bases align to TRBD1. The CDR3 covers 13 residues. Per the germline V gene, CDR1 is SGHDT and CDR2 is YYEEEE. After removal of 4 bases from V and 8 bases from J, the junction contained 8 bases not matched to a gene. The CDR3 protein is CASSPQGSKEAFF. CDR3 sequence (DNA): TGTGCCAGCAGCCCACAGGGGTCAAAAGAAGCTTTCTTT.

Worth noting for this clonotype: An end of the junction differs from the germline gene, which may be a read error. This chain connects TRBV11-2 to TRBJ2-7, with D perhaps matching TRBD2 (7 bases). This CDR3 is 15 amino acids long. Germline values: CDR1 SGHAT, CDR2 FQNNGV. CDR3 sequence (DNA): TGTGCCAGCAGCCTAGAAGGGGGGGGCACCTCCGAGCAGTACTTC. The encoded protein is CASSLEGGGTSEQYF.

Turning to this clonotype: Because the CDR3 is missing its conserved closing phenylalanine or tryptophan, this is likely a read error. V usage is TRBV11-2 and J usage is TRBJ2-3; 9 bases are a match to TRBD1. This CDR3 contains 16 residues. CDR1 is SGHAT, CDR2 FQNNGV, per germline. Trimming cost V 5 bases and J 8 bases; bases outside gene matches: 14. The CDR3 DNA reads TGTGCCAGCAGCCCAACCCGGTTACAGGGGGCAGGTACGCAGTATCTT. Translated: CASSPTRLQGAGTQYL.

This sequence joins TRBV5-1 and TRBJ1-1, with D possibly matching TRBD1 (6 bases). CDR1 and CDR2 from the germline V gene are SGHRS and YFSETQ. V dropped 9 bases and J dropped 5 bases, with 20 bases sitting between them. The CDR3 contains 14 residues. The CDR3 coding sequence is TGCGCCAACAGGGAGGGCGGGGGTGGAACTGAAGCTTTCTTT. It is translated as CANREGGGGTEAFF. Full variable domain (rest looked up from reference TRBV5-1 and TRBJ1-1): KAGVTQTPRYLIKTRGQQVTLSCSPISGHRSVSWYQQTPGQGLQFLFEYFSETQRNKGNFPGRFSGRQFSNSRSEMNVSTLELGDSALYLCANREGGGGTEAFFGQGTRLTVV.

In regard to this clonotype: The junction differs from germline at one of its ends, possibly a read error. The DNA for the CDR3 is TGTGCCGGCAGCTTAGCTACCCTAGCGGGCACCTACAATGAGCAGCTCTTC. Amino acid sequence: CAGSLATLAGTYNEQLF. The chain combines TRBV11-3 with TRBJ2-1, with TRBD2 matching over 8 bases. Looked up from germline, CDR1 is SGHNT and CDR2 is YENEEA. The CDR3 runs 17 residues. The full variable domain, rest sourced from reference TRBV11-3 and TRBJ2-1, is EAGVVQSPRYKIIEKKQPVAFWCNPISGHNTLYWYLQNLGQGPELLIRYENEEAVDDSQLPKDRFSAERLKGVDSTLKIQPAELGDSAVYLCAGSLATLAGTYNEQLFGPGTRLTVL.

About this clonotype: At one end the junction does not follow the germline gene, possibly because of a read error. The chain employs TRBV11-2 and TRBJ2-5, with D hard to call. Germline CDR1 SGHAT, CDR2 FQNNGV. This CDR3 has 14 amino acids. DNA of the CDR3: TGTGCCAGCATCTTAGGCGCGTCCTCCTACAAGCAGTACTTC. Protein product: CASILGASSYKQYF. Based on the CDR3 plus reference TRBV11-2 and TRBJ2-5, the full variable domain is EAGVAQSPRYKIIEKRQSVAFWCNPISGHATLYWYQQILGQGPKLLIQFQNNGVVDDSQLPKDRFSAERLKGVDSTLKIQPAKLEDSAVYLCASILGASSYKQYFGPGTRLLVL.

This clonotype turned up a few times. Being one base from a much bigger clone, this may be a read error. The genes are TRBV11-2 and TRBJ1-2; D is ambiguous. Germline V gene data show CDR1 as SGHAT and CDR2 as FQNNGV. The CDR3 contains 15 residues. In DNA form, the CDR3 reads TGTGCCAGCAGCTCACCCACGACCGACAACTATGGCTGCACCTTC. It translates to CASSSPTTDNYGCTF.

As for this clonotype: Without the conserved terminal phenylalanine or tryptophan, this CDR3 likely stems from a read error. The V call is TRBV11-2, the J call TRBJ2-5, with D perhaps matching TRBD1 (5 bases). The V end lost 5 bases, the J end lost 3 bases, and 13 bases lay between the germline ends. This CDR3 is 14 amino acids long. Germline CDR1 SGHAT, CDR2 FQNNGV. The CDR3 reads CASSPTGKKETQYC. DNA for the CDR3: TGTGCCAGCAGCCCCACAGGTAAAAAAGAGACCCAGTACTGC.

The chain links TRBV28 to TRBJ2-1, with D possibly matching TRBD2 (7 bases). The CDR3 covers 16 residues. V lost 4 bases, J lost 7 bases, and 20 bases lay in between. CDR1 MDHEN and CDR2 SYDVKM come from the germline V gene. CDR3 residues: CASSSIRGAARNEQFF. In DNA form, the CDR3 reads TGTGCCAGCAGTTCCATTCGGGGGGCTGCGAGGAATGAGCAGTTCTTC.

A word on this clonotype: Relative to the germline gene, one junction end is altered; a read error may explain this. The CDR3 region has the DNA TGTACCAGTAGTTACACCCTGGGGGGCTACACCTTC. This gives the protein CTSSYTLGGYTF. This chain uses TRBV11-2 with TRBJ1-2; D unresolved. The CDR3 totals 12 residues. Germline V gene lookup returns CDR1 SGHAT and CDR2 FQNNGV.

Comments on this clonotype: A read error may account for a junction end that differs from germline. This chain connects TRBV11-2 to TRBJ1-1; D gene ambiguous. Per the germline V gene, CDR1 is SGHAT and CDR2 is FQNNGV. The CDR3 runs to 15 residues. This CDR3 is CASSFMGRMNTEASF. The CDR3 DNA sequence: TGTGCCAGTAGCTTTATGGGCAGAATGAACACTGAAGCTTCCTTT.

As regards this clonotype: Compared with germline, one end of the junction differs, possibly owing to a read error. The chain is built from TRBV11-2 and TRBJ2-1; either TRBD1 or TRBD2 may supply D (5 bases each). The CDR3 is 16 residues long. Germline CDR1 is SGHAT and CDR2 is FQNNGV. The CDR3 reads CASSSSSGLSFNEQFF. DNA of the CDR3: TGTGCCAGCAGCTCGTCATCGGGGCTCTCCTTCAATGAGCAGTTCTTC.

The chain carries TRBV7-9 and TRBJ2-1, with D possibly being TRBD2 (5 bases). V lost 5 bases to trimming and J lost 6 bases, with 8 bases between them. This CDR3 has 12 amino acids. CDR1 is SEHNR and CDR2 is FQNEAQ in the germline V gene (reference sequence). The CDR3 DNA reads TGTGCCAGCAGCCGAGAGGGCAATGAGCAGTTCTTC. Protein product: CASSREGNEQFF. Based on the CDR3 plus reference TRBV7-9 and TRBJ2-1, the full variable domain is DTGVSQNPRHKITKRGQNVTFRCDPISEHNRLYWYRQTLGQGPEFLTYFQNEAQLEKSRLLSDRFSAERPKGSFSTLEIQRTEQGDSAMYLCASSREGNEQFFGPGTRLTVL.

Concerning this clonotype itself: This sequence may be a read error, since a much larger clone differs from it by one base. V and J are TRBV4-1 and TRBJ2-2, with 7 bases that match TRBD2. V was pared by 3 bases and J by 6 bases, with 16 bases of the junction left unmatched. Germline V CDR1 and CDR2: MGHRA, YSYEKL. The CDR3 spans 18 residues. The CDR3 spells CASSHGKGGSINSGELFF. CDR3 nucleotides: TGCGCCAGCAGCCACGGGAAGGGCGGGAGTATAAACTCCGGGGAGCTGTTTTTT.

A word on this clonotype: One end of the junction does not line up with germline, which may come from a read error. The V call is TRBV11-2, the J call TRBJ2-7; D uncertain. Germline lookup yields CDR1 SGHAT and CDR2 FQNNGV. The CDR3 covers 14 residues. The CDR3 spells CASSLGDSCYKQYF. The CDR3 bases are TGTGCCAGCAGCTTAGGCGACTCGTGCTACAAGCAGTACTTC.

About this clonotype itself: A read error may account for a junction end that differs from germline. V is TRBV5-1 and J is TRBJ1-6, with 8 bases identical to TRBD1. The germline V gene has CDR1 SGHRS and CDR2 YFSETQ. This CDR3 spans 17 amino acids. The CDR3 DNA is TGCGCCAGCACCGGACAGGGTGCGAGCTCCTTTAATTCACCCCTCCACTTT. Protein sequence: CASTGQGASSFNSPLHF. The entire variable domain, with the rest obtained from reference TRBV5-1 and TRBJ1-6, is as follows: KAGVTQTPRYLIKTRGQQVTLSCSPISGHRSVSWYQQTPGQGLQFLFEYFSETQRNKGNFPGRFSGRQFSNSRSEMNVSTLELGDSALYLCASTGQGASSFNSPLHFGNGTRLTVT.

This clonotype was detected once. Mismatch with germline at one junction end may stem from a read error. The chain carries TRBV7-2 and TRBJ1-4; D remains unclear. The CDR3 consists of 15 residues. CDR1 and CDR2 (germline): SGHTA, FQGNSA. CDR3 loop: CVSSSRPLEGEKLFF. The DNA of the CDR3 is TGTGTCAGCAGCTCACGACCCCTAGAGGGTGAAAAACTGTTTTTT.

Turning to this clonotype: The junction departs from the called germline gene at one end, perhaps through a read error. The rearrangement joins TRBV12-5 to TRBJ1-1; D unclear. This CDR3 region has 15 residues. CDR1 is LGHNT and CDR2 is FRNRAP in the germline V gene. The CDR3 protein is CANGLVRIPNTEAFF. DNA of the CDR3: TGTGCTAATGGTTTGGTACGGATCCCAAACACTGAAGCTTTCTTT.

The chain couples TRBV4-3 to TRBJ2-3; D may be TRBD2 (6 bases). V shed 0 bases and J shed 5 bases, with 12 bases lying between them. Germline-derived CDR1 and CDR2 are LGHNA and YSLEER. The CDR3 is made up of 15 amino acids. The CDR3 spells CASSQDPGAGDTQYF. DNA for the CDR3: TGCGCCAGCAGCCAAGATCCGGGAGCAGGAGATACGCAGTATTTT.

A note on this clonotype: A much larger clone lies a single base off, so this may be a read error. The chain employs TRBV12-3 or TRBV12-4 and TRBJ1-5; TRBD1 aligns across 11 bases. The CDR3 is made up of 15 amino acids. Here the CDR3 reads CASSFGTGGNQAQHF. The CDR3 coding sequence is TGTGCCAGCAGTTTCGGGACAGGGGGAAATCAGGCCCAGCATTTT.